Sequencing of this T cell receptor (beta chain) was carried out in a study of cytomegalovirus exposure and HLA in healthy donors. Findings and limits, study-wide: Specific recognition of CMV antigens was confirmed in vitro for three chains (all CMV-associated).

From germline, CDR1 is SGHTA and CDR2 FQGTGA. J lost 2 bases, V lost 0 bases, and 7 bases had no gene match. The length of the CDR3 is 17 residues. In this sample, this clone turned up once. Its antigen is still unknown. A multiplex PCR was run with 60 Vbeta primers and 13 Jbeta primers. Produced via immunoSEQ multiplex PCR; TCRdb's table is partial and in-frame only. Among about 210,000 clones listed, about three quarters were seen once. The receptor comes from a boy younger than 18 in good health and CMV-seronegative. Sequenced sample: PBMCs. The genes are TRBV7-3 and TRBJ1-1; TRBD1 matches 9 bases. CDR3: CASSLTTPGQGNTEAFF. The CDR3 DNA sequence: TGTGCCAGCAGCTTAACGACCCCGGGACAGGGCAACACTGAAGCTTTCTTT. Full variable domain (rest looked up from reference TRBV7-3 and TRBJ1-1): GAGVSQTPSNKVTEKGKYVELRCDPISGHTALYWYRQSLGQGPEFLIYFQGTGAADDSGLPNDRFFAVRPEGSVSTLKIQRTERGDSAVYLCASSLTTPGQGNTEAFFGQGTRLTVV.